These T cell receptor beta chains were read from a single sample in a study of human T cells and chemical hapten exposure. One entry per CDR3 protein results from TCRdb running MiXCR on the RACE reads. The data show 350,000 to 450,000 distinct CDR3 sequences, roughly 5% seen once. The specimen was whole blood, collected in connection with sensitization to the hapten diphenylcyclopropenone (DPC). All receptors come from a woman aged 45-60 years with alopecia areata. Some clones in this sample may be carry-over from other donors' samples. The conserved cysteine and the conserved F or W are not part of the CDR3 here. Expanded clones get a size class; other rows say once, few or many, or leave the size out.

clone size | V gene | CDR3 protein
NA | TRBV6-1 | ATKRGGVNEQF
NA | TRBV19 | ASSMRGNWKPQH
many | TRBV27 | ASRPGQGNQPQH
many | TRBV18 | ASSPQGAGYT
few | TRBV5-4 | ASSLVGVEEKLF
many | TRBV19 | ASGTGTGTGETQY
NA | TRBV20-1 | SATYRGFYEQY
NA | TRBV13 | ASSLPTYTGELF
many | TRBV27 | ASSLSRTPSQETQY
few | TRBV7-9 | ASRAPTNTEAF
many | TRBV28 | ASSPSEGSVLWIEQF
NA | TRBV12-3/TRBV12-4 | ASSLRGLITEAF
many | TRBV12-3/TRBV12-4 | ASSRLAGPGDTQY
NA | TRBV12-3/TRBV12-4 | ASSSNYEKLF
many | TRBV6-1 | ASSGGEDTEAF
NA | TRBV9 | ASSARALGTGELF
NA | TRBV6-5 | ASSYEPSGSGTQY
many | TRBV6-2/TRBV6-3 | ASSYPRLAGDTQY
many | TRBV6-2/TRBV6-3 | ASSPWHEQY
many | TRBV12-3/TRBV12-4 | ASSPRGQNTDTQY
few | TRBV6-1 | ASSEFRVTYNSPLH
many | TRBV6-5 | ASSYSGVDSYEQY
many | TRBV29-1 | SVRRQGAANTEAF
few | TRBV3-1 | ASSQAGPRKGADTQY
NA | TRBV30 | AWSVLGGHGYT
many | TRBV20-1 | SARATRRGNIQY
NA | TRBV29-1 | SVARDSETPIAAHKYNEQF
NA | TRBV6-5 | ASSHRGVRSYEQY
many | TRBV9 | ASSPGTVAYEQY
many | TRBV7-2 | ASSRAQGSTDTQY
NA | TRBV20-1 | SALARKTEAF
many | TRBV9 | ASSHEWRQGCYGYT
few | TRBV9 | ASSVATSGSEQF
many | TRBV9 | ASSPHRKERGGYNEQF
NA | TRBV7-8 | ASSLRGRGYGYT
NA | TRBV29-1 | SVGSSYEQY
many | TRBV28 | ASSPPGSGSDTQY
NA | TRBV20-1 | SALLEDRDPDEQY
many | TRBV7-9 | ASSLGTSGPTDTQY
few | TRBV12-3/TRBV12-4 | ASNPGQAINIQY
many | TRBV7-2 | ASSLAGRVIQETQY
NA | TRBV5-4 | ASSRDRTGGLDEQF
few | TRBV6-4 | ASSAQRLGLNYGYT
many | TRBV28 | ASEEGDTQY
many | TRBV12-3/TRBV12-4 | ASSLRLAGGQETQY
NA | TRBV12-3/TRBV12-4 | ASRTSGDLNEQF
NA | TRBV4-1 | ASSLSTFTDTQY
NA | TRBV9 | ASSRDGFNQPQH
few | TRBV4-2 | ASSQDPDRGPSGELF
few | TRBV6-6 | ASSSVGGDYGYT
NA | TRBV5-4 | ASSTGRASGNTIY
NA | TRBV29-1 | SGGLAGGSRTDTQY
many | TRBV29-1 | SVDPTGTNEQY
NA | TRBV18 | ASSPPSLTGIKSDTQY
NA | TRBV4-1 | ASSQDGAGGFYNEQF
NA | TRBV15 | ATSSLGPDSYNSPLH
many | TRBV28 | ASGGGSGRGQF
few | TRBV15 | ATSRGGAGKTEAF
few | TRBV27 | ASSWGGGNEKLF